This T cell receptor beta chain came from a study of patients with pleural tuberculosis. On this clonotype itself: This could be a read error, since a much larger clone is one nucleotide away.

This CDR3 contains 14 residues. The germline gives CDR1 SGHNT, CDR2 YYREEE (reference sequence). TCRdb passed the reads through MiXCR, listing each CDR3 protein once. The data show roughly 27,000 distinct CDR3 sequences, with about a sixth seen just once and 3.5% held by the top ten. The sequence came from a human donor with pleural tuberculosis. Source material: peripheral blood. The chain couples TRBV5-4 to TRBJ1-2, with 10 nucleotides matching TRBD1. The CDR3 region is CTSSWDRGINGYAF. CDR3 nucleotides: TGTACCAGCAGCTGGGACAGGGGTATCAATGGCTACGCCTTC.